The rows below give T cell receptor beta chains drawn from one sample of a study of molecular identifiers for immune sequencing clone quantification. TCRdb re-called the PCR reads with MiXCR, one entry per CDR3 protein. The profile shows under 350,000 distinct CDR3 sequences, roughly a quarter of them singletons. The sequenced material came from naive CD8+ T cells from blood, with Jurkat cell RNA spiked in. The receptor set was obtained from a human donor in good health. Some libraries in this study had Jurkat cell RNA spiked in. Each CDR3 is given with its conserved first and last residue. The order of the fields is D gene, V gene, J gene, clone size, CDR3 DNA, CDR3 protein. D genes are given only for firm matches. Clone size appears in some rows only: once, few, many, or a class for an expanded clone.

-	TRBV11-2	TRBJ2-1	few	TGTGCCAGCAGCGCCCCAGCGCCCAGCTCCTACAATGAGCAGTTCTTC	CASSAPAPSSYNEQFF
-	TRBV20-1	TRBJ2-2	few	TGCAGTGCGCGGGACAGAAAAGCGAACACCGGGGAGCTGTTTTTT	CSARDRKANTGELFF
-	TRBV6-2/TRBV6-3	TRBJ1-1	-	TGTGCCAGCAGCCCGGGACCGAGGACTGAAGCTTTCTTT	CASSPGPRTEAFF
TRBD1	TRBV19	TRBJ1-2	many	TGTGCCAGTAGTTTGGGACAGGGGGATGGCTACACCTTC	CASSLGQGDGYTF
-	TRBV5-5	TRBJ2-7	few	TGTGCCAGCAGCGGAGGGGGACAAATCCCACCCTACGAGCAGTACTTC	CASSGGGQIPPYEQYF
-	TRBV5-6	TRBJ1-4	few	TGTGCCAGCAGCCCGGACGCATTAACTGAAAAACTGTTTTTT	CASSPDALTEKLFF
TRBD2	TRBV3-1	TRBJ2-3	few	TGTGCCAGCAGCCAAGATCCTGGTAGCGGGGGGCCGGATACGCAGTATTTT	CASSQDPGSGGPDTQYF
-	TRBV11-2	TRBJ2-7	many	TGTGCCAGCAGCTTGGGCAGCCCGTACGAGCAGTACTTC	CASSLGSPYEQYF
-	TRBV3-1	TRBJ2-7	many	TGTGCCAGCAGCTACCCCGATGATGACGAGCAGTACTTC	CASSYPDDDEQYF
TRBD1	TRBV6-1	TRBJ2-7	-	TGTGCCATTAGGGTGACAGGGTCCTACGAGCAGTACTTC	CAIRVTGSYEQYF
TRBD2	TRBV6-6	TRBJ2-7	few	TGTGCCAGCAGTTACTCGGTTGAGCGGGGGGCGCCCATCGAGCAGTACTTC	CASSYSVERGAPIEQYF
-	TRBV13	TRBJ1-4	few	TGTGCCAGCAGCCAGCGGACAGAAGCTAATGAAAAACTGTTTTTT	CASSQRTEANEKLFF
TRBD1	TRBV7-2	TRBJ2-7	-	TGTGCCAGCAGGCTCGATCCGGGACAGGGGGCTTACGAGCAGTACTTC	CASRLDPGQGAYEQYF
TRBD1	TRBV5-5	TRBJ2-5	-	TGTGCCAGCAGCCCGGGACAGGGGCTTCGGGAGACCCAGTACTTC	CASSPGQGLRETQYF
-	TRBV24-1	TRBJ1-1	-	TGTGCCACCAGTGATTCCCGGGGCTCGAACCCTGAAGCTTTCTTT	CATSDSRGSNPEAFF
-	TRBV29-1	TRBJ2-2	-	TGCAGCGTTGATTCCGGGTTAGGCACCGGGGAGCTGTTTTTT	CSVDSGLGTGELFF
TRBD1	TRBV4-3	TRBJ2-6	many	TGCGCCAGCAGCCAAGGGACAGGGACCCATGGTGGGGCCAACGTCCTGACTTTC	CASSQGTGTHGGANVLTF
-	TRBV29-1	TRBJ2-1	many	TGCAGCGTTAGGGGGGTCTACAATGAGCAGTTCTTC	CSVRGVYNEQFF
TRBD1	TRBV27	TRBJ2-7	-	TGTGCCAGCAGTTTACTGGGACAGGGTCACGAGCAGTACTTC	CASSLLGQGHEQYF
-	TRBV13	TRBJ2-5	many	TGTGCCAGCAGTTGGGACGGTCAAGAGACCCAGTACTTC	CASSWDGQETQYF
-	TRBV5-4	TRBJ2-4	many	TGTGCCAGCAGCTTGGTTGGTAGCGGTGAACCCCTAGCCAAAAACATTCAGTACTTC	CASSLVGSGEPLAKNIQYF
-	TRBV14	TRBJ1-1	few	TGTGCCAGCAGCCATCTTCCCATGGTTAAGAGTGAAGCTTTCTTT	CASSHLPMVKSEAFF
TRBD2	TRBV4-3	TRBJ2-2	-	TGCGCCAGCAGCTGCCGACTAGCGGGTGGCACCGGGGAGCTGTTTTTT	CASSCRLAGGTGELFF
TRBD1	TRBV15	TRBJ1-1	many	TGTGCCACCAGCGGATTTGAACAGGGGGACACTGAAGCTTTCTTT	CATSGFEQGDTEAFF
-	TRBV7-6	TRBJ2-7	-	TGTGCCAGCAGCTTAGCGCTGGGGGGCAAGGGCGAGCAGTACTTC	CASSLALGGKGEQYF
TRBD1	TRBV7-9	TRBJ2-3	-	TGTGCCAGCAGCCTTCGGACAGGGTGGACAGATACGCAGTATTTT	CASSLRTGWTDTQYF
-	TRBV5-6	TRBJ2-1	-	TGTGCCAGCAGCTTTGGGACGGTGGGCGAGCAGTTCTTC	CASSFGTVGEQFF
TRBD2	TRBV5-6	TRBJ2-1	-	TGTGCCAGCAGCTTGGTGCCTAGCGGGGACAATGAGCAGTTCTTC	CASSLVPSGDNEQFF
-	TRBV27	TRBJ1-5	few	TGTGCCAGCAGTTTATTAGGCCCTGCCGTTAGGGATCAGCCCCAGCATTTT	CASSLLGPAVRDQPQHF
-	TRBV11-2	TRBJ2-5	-	TGTGCCAGCAGCACCGGACTATGGGGAACTCAAGAGACCCAGTACTTC	CASSTGLWGTQETQYF
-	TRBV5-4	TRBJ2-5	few	TGTGCCAGCAGCTTGTGGGCACACCAAGAGACCCAGTACTTC	CASSLWAHQETQYF
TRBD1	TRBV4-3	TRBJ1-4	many	TGCGCCAGCAGCCGCGGGGACAGGGGAGGTGAAAAACTGTTTTTT	CASSRGDRGGEKLFF
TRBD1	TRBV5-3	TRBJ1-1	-	TGTGTCAGCAGCTCTCCTAATACAGGGGTCTTTAAAGCTTTCTTT	CVSSSPNTGVFKAFF
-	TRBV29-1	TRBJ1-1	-	TGCAGCGTTGGGGACACCTACACTGAAGCTTTCTTT	CSVGDTYTEAFF
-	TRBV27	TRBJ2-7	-	TGTGCCAGCAGTTTCAGTGGCGGTAATCCCTACGAGCAGTACTTC	CASSFSGGNPYEQYF
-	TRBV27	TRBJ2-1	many	TGTGCCAGCAGTCCCCCAGACTCGCTCTCCTACAATGAGCAGTTCTTC	CASSPPDSLSYNEQFF
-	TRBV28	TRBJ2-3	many	TGTGCCAGCAGTTTGGGGTTTAATCCCCCCACCGATACGCAGTATTTT	CASSLGFNPPTDTQYF
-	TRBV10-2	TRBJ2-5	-	TGCGCCACCTTGACCGAAGTCGTTTCACCAGGGTCGGCCTTGGAGACCCAGTACTTC	CATLTEVVSPGSALETQYF
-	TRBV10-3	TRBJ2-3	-	TGTGCCATCAGTTACATGGGCACAGATACGCAGTATTTT	CAISYMGTDTQYF
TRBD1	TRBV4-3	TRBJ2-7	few	TGCGCCAGCAGCCAAGATATCAGTTCGGCAGGGGGCTACGAGCAGTACTTC	CASSQDISSAGGYEQYF
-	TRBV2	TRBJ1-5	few	TGTGCCAGCAGTGAGATAATAGGGGAAGATGGCAATCAGCCCCAGCATTTT	CASSEIIGEDGNQPQHF
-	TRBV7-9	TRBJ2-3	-	TGTGCCAGCAGCGGAAATAGCGGCACTAGCACAGATACGCAGTATTTT	CASSGNSGTSTDTQYF
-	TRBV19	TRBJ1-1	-	TGTGCCAGTATCCGGCAGGGCGACACTGAAGCTTTCTTT	CASIRQGDTEAFF
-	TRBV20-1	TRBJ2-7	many	TGCAGTGCTAGGGCAGTTGGGATCACCTACGAGCAGTACTTC	CSARAVGITYEQYF
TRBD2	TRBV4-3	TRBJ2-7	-	TGCGCCAGCAGCCAAGGGACTAGCGATTCATCCTACGAGCAGTACTTC	CASSQGTSDSSYEQYF